This T cell receptor (beta chain) was found in a study of shared clonotypes between healthy human individuals (dated by TCRdb to 2018 to 2021). About the investigation overall: A couple of women and a few men aged 18 to 49 years were included in the cohort. Per donor, three plates each were used for CD4 naive and CD4 memory, two for CD8 naive, and one for CD8 memory. To estimate repertoire size and how much clonotypes are shared between individuals, the study performed deep sequencing of blood TCR repertoires from 4 to 6 healthy adults. To increase sequencing depth and limit assay-specific biases, different laboratories used diverse techniques to prepare libraries and sequence TCR repertoires. Leukapheresis yielded between about 0.85 and 10 billion PBMCs per donor. Paper-wide results and their limitations: The genetic and exposure-history diversity represented was limited by the small number of donors. Across a few donors, roughly 5.1% of naive CD4, roughly 3.5% of naive CD8, about 2% of memory CD4, and under 0.45% of memory CD8 clonotypes were shared. Only blood was sampled, and tissue TCR repertoires likely differ from those in blood. Based on pairwise subsampling, the degree of clonotype sharing among donors was expected to be affected by sequencing depth. Incomplete sequencing was indicated by rarefaction of sorted-subset datasets, despite the large sequencing depth. Larger estimated clonotype richness was generally found for naive subsets than for memory subsets. Compared with non-shared clonotypes, clonotypes shared by all four sorted-subset donors had higher generation probabilities.

CD8 naive samples were CD45RO-negative cells positively selected for CCR7, giving a CD45RA+CCR7+ population that excluded TemRA cells. The donors were healthy, HIV-negative adults who had no recently reported acute infections or vaccinations. Every donor was a Caucasian adult living in Nashville, Tennessee, USA. After blood collection by leukapheresis, PBMCs were isolated using Ficoll-Histopaque density gradient centrifugation and then cryopreserved in the vapor phase of liquid nitrogen. Purity and quantity of every magnetically sorted T cell population were checked by analytical flow cytometry. From each sorted fraction, genomic DNA was isolated and quantified by UV absorbance on a Nanodrop 2000c. TCR CDR3 regions were amplified from genomic DNA by multiplex PCR using the deep immunoSEQ assay. Extracted genomic DNA from each cell subset was spread evenly across all wells of several immunoSEQ 96-well plates, with each plate serving as a replicate. For sorted subsets, each replicate PCR was loaded with 200 to 250 ng genomic DNA, equivalent to 32,000 or so T cell genomes. The purified libraries were quantified using a Qubit 3.0 fluorometer, sized with a Bioanalyzer 2100, and then quantified again using the KAPA Library Quantification kit. Every immunoSEQ 96-well plate was sequenced on a dedicated single-read 150-cycle Illumina NextSeq 550 flow cell. The paper's data handling went like this. The immunoSEQ output contained only junctional sequences without quality scores, so filtering could not match that applied to full-length reads. To assign V/J genes and CDR3, sequences were annotated against IMGT germline references using PyIR, a Python wrapper for IgBLAST v1.9. Reads were filtered out if the reads had weak V/J assignments (E-value above 1e-6), no CDR3, stop codons, out-of-frame junctions, or ambiguous translated residues. V3J clonotypes were defined by identical inferred V gene, J gene, and CDR3 amino acid sequence. Percentage overlap between repertoires was calculated by dividing the number of shared unique clonotypes by the size of the smaller repertoire. RTK rarefaction, the Chao1 estimator, and Recon v2.1 estimates of unobserved clonotypes were used to assess repertoire richness. For all TCRbeta clonotypes obtained by the gDNA method from a few donors, generation probabilities were computed with OLGA. TCRdb mirrors the immuneACCESS table, restricted to in-frame sequences. Some clones are absent from its copies; in checked studies, under half trace to an unresolved V gene, and the reason for the others is unknown. The V and J calls and clone size are taken from that table; D and trimming were inferred from the DNA. The sample records around 620,000 clones, 85% to 95% of which are singletons. Together, the top ten hold approximately 0.11% of the sample.

Comment on this clone: No cognate antigen has been identified for it. No much larger clone exists at a distance of one base, and base qualities are not known.

The germline V gene supplies CDR1 MNHEY and CDR2 SVGAGI. Reading from cysteine to phenylalanine, the CDR3 counts 13 amino acids. CDR3 DNA only is kept here, 39 bases in frame from base 1. At the junction V is shortened by 5 bases and J by 5 bases, with 13 bases in between. What was sequenced was naive CD8+ T cells sorted from blood. The cell subset or site label of this sample denotes: CD45RA+CCR7+. The receptor chain draws on TRBV6-5 and TRBJ2-7; the D call is possibly TRBD1 or TRBD2, each sharing 5 bases. This receptor was identified in a woman in her twenties or thirties in good health. The CDR3: CASSAGTSDEQYF. The nucleotides read TGTGCCAGCAGTGCCGGGACGTCCGACGAGCAGTACTTC.